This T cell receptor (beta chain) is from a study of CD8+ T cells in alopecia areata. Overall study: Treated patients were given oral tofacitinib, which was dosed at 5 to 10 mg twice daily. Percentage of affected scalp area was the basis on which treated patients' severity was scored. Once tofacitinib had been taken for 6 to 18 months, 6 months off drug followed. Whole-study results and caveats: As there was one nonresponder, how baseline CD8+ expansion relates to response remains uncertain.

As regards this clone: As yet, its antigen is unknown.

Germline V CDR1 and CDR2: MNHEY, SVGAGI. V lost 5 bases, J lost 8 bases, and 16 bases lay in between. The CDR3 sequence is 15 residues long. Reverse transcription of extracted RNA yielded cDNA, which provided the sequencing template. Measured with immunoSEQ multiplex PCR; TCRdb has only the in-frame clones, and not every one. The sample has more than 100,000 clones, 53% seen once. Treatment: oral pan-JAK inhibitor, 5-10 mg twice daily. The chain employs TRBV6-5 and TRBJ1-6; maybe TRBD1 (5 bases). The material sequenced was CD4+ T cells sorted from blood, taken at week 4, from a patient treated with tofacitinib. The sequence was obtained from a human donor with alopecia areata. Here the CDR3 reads CASSAHNRLHSPLHF. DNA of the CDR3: TGTGCCAGCAGTGCCCACAACAGGCTACATTCACCCCTCCACTTT.